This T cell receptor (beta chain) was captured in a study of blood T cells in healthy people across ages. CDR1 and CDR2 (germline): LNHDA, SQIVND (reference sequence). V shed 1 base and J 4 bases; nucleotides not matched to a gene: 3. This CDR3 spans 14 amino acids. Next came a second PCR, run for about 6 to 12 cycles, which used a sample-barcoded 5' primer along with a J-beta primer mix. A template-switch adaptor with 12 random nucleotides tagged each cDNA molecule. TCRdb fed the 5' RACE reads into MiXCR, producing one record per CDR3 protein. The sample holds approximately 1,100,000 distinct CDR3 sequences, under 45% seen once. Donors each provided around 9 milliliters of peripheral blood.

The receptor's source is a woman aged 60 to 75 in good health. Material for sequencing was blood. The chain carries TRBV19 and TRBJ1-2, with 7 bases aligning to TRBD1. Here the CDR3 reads CASSIGTGGYGYTF. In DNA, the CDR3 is TGTGCCAGTAGTATAGGGACAGGAGGCTATGGCTACACCTTC.